The next 3 T cell receptor beta chains were all read from a single sample in a study of blood T cell repertoires in COVID-19. TCRdb keeps only in-frame clones here, not all; method: immunoSEQ multiplex PCR. The data contain around 68,000 clones, approximately 86% of them singletons. Input material: peripheral blood. The receptors were sampled from a middle-aged man with COVID-19, enrolled during active disease.

The gene calls are TRBV24-1 and TRBJ2-7; D might be TRBD2 (6 bases). The CDR3 consists of 13 residues. The V and J ends lost 1 base and 6 bases respectively, with 9 bases between them. Per germline, CDR1 KGHDR and CDR2 SFDVKD. CDR3: CATSDFGGTEQYF. DNA for the CDR3: TGTGCCACCAGTGATTTTGGAGGGACCGAGCAGTACTTC.

J is TRBJ2-1 and V is TRBV30, with 9 bases that match TRBD2. The CDR3 contains 15 residues. The germline V gene has CDR1 GTSNPN and CDR2 SVGIG (reference sequence). V shed 1 base and J 6 bases; nucleotides not matched to a gene: 7. The CDR3 nucleotides are TGTGCCTGGAGTGGTTCGGTAGCGGGGGCCAATGAGCAGTTCTTC. Amino acid sequence: CAWSGSVAGANEQFF.

The chain combines TRBV4-1 with TRBJ2-2; no clear D gene. This CDR3 is built from 15 residues. V lost 1 base, J lost 0 bases, and 6 bases lay in between. The germline V gene encodes CDR1 MGHRA and CDR2 YSYEKL. Here the CDR3 reads CASSQVHPNTGELFF. For the CDR3, the DNA is TGCGCCAGCAGCCAAGTACACCCGAACACCGGGGAGCTGTTTTTT.